These T cell receptor beta chains were read from a single sample in a study of CD8 T cells in ankylosing spondylitis. MiXCR was run by TCRdb on the 5' RACE reads, yielding one entry per CDR3 protein. The sample holds around 340,000 distinct CDR3 sequences, roughly 20% seen once. The sample was blood, either unsorted or a sorted T cell fraction (not recorded which). These receptors were collected from a male donor with ankylosing spondylitis or in good health (not recorded which). Each CDR3 is given with its conserved first and last residue. The order of the fields is J gene, V gene, clone size, D gene, CDR3 DNA, CDR3 protein. The D gene is left open where the match is weak. Some rows have no size entry. The others give once, few or many, or a class for an expanded clone.

J gene: TRBJ1-2
V gene: TRBV6-1
clone size: NA
D gene: NA
CDR3 DNA: TGTGCCAGCAGGTCAAGGGACACAAACTATGGCTACACCTTC
CDR3 protein: CASRSRDTNYGYTF

J gene: TRBJ2-4
V gene: TRBV2
clone size: few
D gene: NA
CDR3 DNA: TGTGCCAGCAGTGTACGGAGGGATTGGAACATTCAGTACTTC
CDR3 protein: CASSVRRDWNIQYF

J gene: TRBJ2-3
V gene: TRBV12-3/TRBV12-4
clone size: few
D gene: TRBD2
CDR3 DNA: TGTGCCAGCAGTTTCCAAGCGGGGGGGCTCCCAGATACGCAGTATTTT
CDR3 protein: CASSFQAGGLPDTQYF

J gene: TRBJ1-1
V gene: TRBV7-6
clone size: NA
D gene: NA
CDR3 DNA: TGTGCCAGCAGCTTAAACAGGGTCGGCACTGAAGCTTTCTTT
CDR3 protein: CASSLNRVGTEAFF

J gene: TRBJ2-5
V gene: TRBV6-5
clone size: NA
D gene: NA
CDR3 DNA: TGTGCCAGCAGTTATCCCTCGCCCGACGAGACCCAGTACTTC
CDR3 protein: CASSYPSPDETQYF

J gene: TRBJ2-7
V gene: TRBV29-1
clone size: NA
D gene: TRBD1
CDR3 DNA: TGCAGCGTTTCGGGACAGGGAAAGATCTACGAGCAGTACTTC
CDR3 protein: CSVSGQGKIYEQYF

J gene: TRBJ1-6
V gene: TRBV6-5
clone size: NA
D gene: NA
CDR3 DNA: TGTGCCAGCAGTTACTCAGGCGAGGGGGCACCCCTCCACTTT
CDR3 protein: CASSYSGEGAPLHF

J gene: TRBJ2-1
V gene: TRBV3-1
clone size: few
D gene: NA
CDR3 DNA: TGTGCCAGCAGCCAAGATCCGGCGGGGGCGTCCTACAATGAGCAGTTCTTC
CDR3 protein: CASSQDPAGASYNEQFF

J gene: TRBJ2-3
V gene: TRBV6-1
clone size: many
D gene: NA
CDR3 DNA: TGTGCCAGCAGTGAATTTTTAGAGGCTGGCACAGATACGCAGTATTTT
CDR3 protein: CASSEFLEAGTDTQYF

J gene: TRBJ1-4
V gene: TRBV12-3/TRBV12-4
clone size: NA
D gene: NA
CDR3 DNA: TGTGCCAGCAGTCCACCCTCCTCGGACGAAAAACTGTTTTTT
CDR3 protein: CASSPPSSDEKLFF

J gene: TRBJ1-1
V gene: TRBV5-1
clone size: few
D gene: NA
CDR3 DNA: TGCGCCAGCAGCTTGGAGGGGAGGACTGAAGCTTTCTTT
CDR3 protein: CASSLEGRTEAFF

J gene: TRBJ2-3
V gene: TRBV7-9
clone size: NA
D gene: TRBD1
CDR3 DNA: TGTGCCAGCAGCTTGTTTGGACAGGGGGTTGACACAGATACGCAGTATTTT
CDR3 protein: CASSLFGQGVDTDTQYF

J gene: TRBJ2-7
V gene: TRBV5-6
clone size: NA
D gene: NA
CDR3 DNA: TGTGCCAGCAGCTTGGTTGGGCAGGGAATAATCTACGAGCAGTACTTC
CDR3 protein: CASSLVGQGIIYEQYF

J gene: TRBJ2-7
V gene: TRBV12-3/TRBV12-4
clone size: few
D gene: NA
CDR3 DNA: TGTGCCAGCAGTTTACCCATGGGGGAGGAGGATGAGCAGTACTTC
CDR3 protein: CASSLPMGEEDEQYF

J gene: TRBJ2-4
V gene: TRBV7-9
clone size: NA
D gene: NA
CDR3 DNA: TGTGCCAGCAGCTCAAGGACCGGTATGGACATTCAGTACTTC
CDR3 protein: CASSSRTGMDIQYF

J gene: TRBJ2-6
V gene: TRBV28
clone size: NA
D gene: NA
CDR3 DNA: TGTGCCAGCAGTTTATCCCTCTACTACTCTGGGGCCAACGTCCTGACTTTC
CDR3 protein: CASSLSLYYSGANVLTF

J gene: TRBJ2-2
V gene: TRBV7-8
clone size: NA
D gene: TRBD1
CDR3 DNA: TGTGCCAGCAGCCGACAGGGGGTTAACACCGGGGAGCTGTTTTTT
CDR3 protein: CASSRQGVNTGELFF

J gene: TRBJ1-5
V gene: TRBV29-1
clone size: NA
D gene: TRBD1
CDR3 DNA: TGCAGCGTTGAAGGGACAGGGGGCGGGAATCAGCCCCAGCATTTT
CDR3 protein: CSVEGTGGGNQPQHF

J gene: TRBJ1-2
V gene: TRBV19
clone size: NA
D gene: TRBD1
CDR3 DNA: TGTGCCAGTAGGAGGGACAGAGTTTATGGCTACACCTTC
CDR3 protein: CASRRDRVYGYTF

J gene: TRBJ2-7
V gene: TRBV12-3/TRBV12-4
clone size: NA
D gene: NA
CDR3 DNA: TGTGCCAGCACTGAAGTGGGGTTAGGATCCTACGAGCAGTACTTC
CDR3 protein: CASTEVGLGSYEQYF

J gene: TRBJ1-1
V gene: TRBV27
clone size: NA
D gene: TRBD1
CDR3 DNA: TGTGCCAGCAGTTTAGGGACAGGGGGCAGAACTGAAGCTTTCTTT
CDR3 protein: CASSLGTGGRTEAFF

J gene: TRBJ1-1
V gene: TRBV10-2
clone size: few
D gene: NA
CDR3 DNA: TGCGCCAGCAGTGAGTCAACAGGACCGCTTTTGGGTGAAGCTTTCTTT
CDR3 protein: CASSESTGPLLGEAFF

J gene: TRBJ2-7
V gene: TRBV5-4
clone size: NA
D gene: NA
CDR3 DNA: TGTGCCAGCAGCTCGGGCCTTACTAGCTACGAGCAGTACTTC
CDR3 protein: CASSSGLTSYEQYF

J gene: TRBJ2-5
V gene: TRBV11-2
clone size: NA
D gene: NA
CDR3 DNA: TGTGCCAGCAGCCCAACTAGAGGGGAGACCCAGTACTTC
CDR3 protein: CASSPTRGETQYF

J gene: TRBJ2-7
V gene: TRBV20-1
clone size: few
D gene: NA
CDR3 DNA: TGCAGTGCTAGAGATCTGGTATCCCCGGGACAAATAACCTACGAGCAGTACTTC
CDR3 protein: CSARDLVSPGQITYEQYF

J gene: TRBJ2-7
V gene: TRBV7-9
clone size: few
D gene: NA
CDR3 DNA: TGTGCCAGCAGCTTAGCTTTGGAGGGGAGCTCCTACGAGCAGTACTTC
CDR3 protein: CASSLALEGSSYEQYF

J gene: TRBJ1-1
V gene: TRBV2
clone size: NA
D gene: NA
CDR3 DNA: TGTGCCAGCAGAGCTGACACCACTGAAGCTTTCTTT
CDR3 protein: CASRADTTEAFF

J gene: TRBJ2-5
V gene: TRBV4-1
clone size: NA
D gene: TRBD1
CDR3 DNA: TGCGCCAGCAGCCAAGGACCCGGACAGGGGTACCAAGAGACCCAGTACTTC
CDR3 protein: CASSQGPGQGYQETQYF

J gene: TRBJ1-1
V gene: TRBV12-3/TRBV12-4
clone size: few
D gene: NA
CDR3 DNA: TGTGCCAGCAGTTTTAAGGGTGGGACTGAAGCTTTCTTT
CDR3 protein: CASSFKGGTEAFF

J gene: TRBJ2-5
V gene: TRBV12-3/TRBV12-4
clone size: few
D gene: NA
CDR3 DNA: TGTGCCAGCACCAAAGCCGGTGCCCAAGAGACCCAGTACTTC
CDR3 protein: CASTKAGAQETQYF